A selection of T cell receptor beta chains follows, all from one sample in a study of blood T cell repertoires in COVID-19. Data came from immunoSEQ multiplex PCR; TCRdb stores just in-frame clones and leaves some out. The top ten hold under 1.2% of the sample, which has around 340,000 clones, about nine tenths seen once. Sequences were obtained from PBMCs or T cells enriched from blood (not recorded which). These receptors originate from a woman aged 25-40 years who had been exposed to COVID-19. CDR3s include the opening cysteine and the closing phenylalanine or tryptophan. D genes are given only for firm matches. Clone size appears in some rows only: once, few, many, or a class for an expanded clone.

V	J	size	D	DNA	CDR3
TRBV2	TRBJ1-6	NA	NA	TGTGCCAGCAGTGAATTATGGGGGCCCCTGAGCTCCTATAATTCACCCCTCCACTTT	CASSELWGPLSSYNSPLHF
TRBV7-8	TRBJ2-7	few	TRBD2	TGTGCCAGCAGCTTATATGGGGGAGCTAGCGGGACCTACGAGCAGTACTTC	CASSLYGGASGTYEQYF
TRBV18	TRBJ2-7	NA	NA	TGTGCCAGCTCACGGGGGGACGTGAGCTCCTACGAGCAGTACTTC	CASSRGDVSSYEQYF
TRBV27	TRBJ1-5	NA	NA	TGTGCCAGCAGCGGGTTTGATAGCAATCAGCCCCAGCATTTT	CASSGFDSNQPQHF
TRBV6-6	TRBJ1-2	few	TRBD1	TGTGCCAGCAGCCAGACAGGGCAGAGCTATGGCTACACCTTC	CASSQTGQSYGYTF
TRBV4-1	TRBJ2-3	NA	NA	TGCGCCAGCAGCCAAGATCCGTGGGGGGGCACAGATACGCAGTATTTT	CASSQDPWGGTDTQYF
TRBV5-1	TRBJ1-1	NA	NA	TGCGCCAGCAGCCCCCCGGAGCAGGGGTACACTGAAGCTTTCTTT	CASSPPEQGYTEAFF
TRBV10-3	TRBJ2-7	NA	TRBD1	TGTGCCATCAGTGGGGGACAGGGTACCTACGAGCAGTACTTC	CAISGGQGTYEQYF
TRBV28	TRBJ2-1	once	TRBD1	TGTGCCAGCAGTTTGTCCGACAGGGGTGAGAATGAGCAGTTCTTC	CASSLSDRGENEQFF
TRBV2	TRBJ2-3	NA	NA	TGTGCCAGCGTGCGGGCCACAGATACGCAGTATTTT	CASVRATDTQYF
TRBV11-2	TRBJ2-5	NA	TRBD1	TGTGCCAGCAGCTTAGTGACAGGGTCTATCCAAGAGACCCAGTACTTC	CASSLVTGSIQETQYF
TRBV28	TRBJ2-1	NA	TRBD2	TGTGCCAGCACCCCTCCCCCGGGAGGGCCGTATAATGAGCAGTTCTTC	CASTPPPGGPYNEQFF
TRBV7-8	TRBJ2-1	NA	NA	TGTGCCAGCAGCTTACTAGGCGGGGAAGCCCCCAGAGAGCAGTTCTTC	CASSLLGGEAPREQFF
TRBV28	TRBJ2-7	NA	NA	TGTGCCAGCCGCCCCCAGACACCATCTTCCTACGAGCAGTACTTC	CASRPQTPSSYEQYF
TRBV30	TRBJ2-6	NA	TRBD1	TGTGCCTGGAACCGGGACAGCCTCGGTGGGGCCAACGTCCTGACTTTC	CAWNRDSLGGANVLTF
TRBV5-1	TRBJ2-1	once	TRBD2	TGCGCCAGCAGCGGCCGGGGACTAGCGGGAGGGACGGGAGAGCAGTTCTTC	CASSGRGLAGGTGEQFF
TRBV7-2	TRBJ2-1	NA	NA	TGTGCCAGCAGCTTGGGGCCCCTCGGTGAGCAGTTCTTC	CASSLGPLGEQFF
TRBV30	TRBJ1-2	NA	NA	TGTGCCTGGAGGGCGGGACTCACCTTTGGCTACACCTTC	CAWRAGLTFGYTF
TRBV5-1	TRBJ1-1	NA	NA	TGCGCCAGCAGCTTGGTACGGGCGGGGGAGTGGGTCATGAACACTGAAGCTTTCTTT	CASSLVRAGEWVMNTEAFF
TRBV3-1/TRBV3-2	TRBJ2-5	NA	TRBD1	TGTGCCAGCAGCCCCCGGGACAGGGGGGTGACCCAGTACTTC	CASSPRDRGVTQYF
TRBV11-3	TRBJ2-5	few	TRBD1	TGTGCCAGCAGCAACAGGGGCGAAGAGACCCAGTACTTC	CASSNRGEETQYF
TRBV28	TRBJ2-5	NA	TRBD2	TGTGCCAGCACCCCTAGCGGGAGGGCCTTGAAGACCCAGTACTTC	CASTPSGRALKTQYF
TRBV29-1	TRBJ2-7	NA	NA	TGCAGCGTTGGTGCCAGCTACGAGCAGTACTTC	CSVGASYEQYF
TRBV28	TRBJ2-2	NA	NA	TGTGCCAGCAGTGCCCTAAACAGGCGGACCGGGGAGCTGTTTTTT	CASSALNRRTGELFF
TRBV5-1	TRBJ1-5	once	NA	TGCGCCAGCGGCTTGTCAGGGTTCAATCAGCCCCAGCATTTT	CASGLSGFNQPQHF
TRBV29-1	TRBJ1-5	NA	NA	TGCAGCGTTGAAGATGGGGCCAGCAATCAGCCCCAGCATTTT	CSVEDGASNQPQHF
TRBV19	TRBJ2-5	NA	TRBD2	TGTGCCAGTAGTACCGGACTAGCGGGACAAGAGACCCAGTACTTC	CASSTGLAGQETQYF
TRBV5-5	TRBJ2-2	NA	TRBD1	TGTGCCAGCAGCCGACAGGGTCCGAACACCGGGGAGCTGTTTTTT	CASSRQGPNTGELFF
TRBV7-6	TRBJ1-4	few	NA	TGTGCCAGCAGCTTAGTCCAGGGAAGGGATGAAAAACTGTTTTTT	CASSLVQGRDEKLFF
TRBV3-1/TRBV3-2	TRBJ1-2	NA	NA	TGTGCCAGCAGCCAAGAGGGTGGAGGTGGCTACACCTTC	CASSQEGGGGYTF
TRBV28	TRBJ1-1	NA	NA	TGTGCCAGCAGCCCTACCCGGGGACAGAACACTGAAGCTTTCTTT	CASSPTRGQNTEAFF
TRBV7-7	TRBJ2-5	NA	NA	TGTGCCAGCGCACAGGCCCAAGAGACCCAGTACTTC	CASAQAQETQYF
TRBV2	TRBJ2-1	NA	TRBD2	TGTGCCAGCAGTGGCGGGAGGGCGGTGGTTGAGCAGTTCTTC	CASSGGRAVVEQFF
TRBV27	TRBJ2-7	once	TRBD1	TGTGCCAGCAGCCGACAGGGGGCGCGCGAGCAGTACTTC	CASSRQGAREQYF
TRBV2	TRBJ1-5	NA	TRBD1	TGTGCCAGCCGCCGGGGAGACAGGGGGCGCGGAGAGCCCCAGCATTTT	CASRRGDRGRGEPQHF
TRBV3-1/TRBV3-2	TRBJ2-7	NA	TRBD2	TGTGCCAGCAGCCAAGGACTCGGACTAGTGGGGGGCGAGCAGTACTTC	CASSQGLGLVGGEQYF
TRBV28	TRBJ1-3	NA	NA	TGTGCCAGCAGTAACGTGGGCACGCAGGGAAACACCATATATTTT	CASSNVGTQGNTIYF